The present T cell receptor beta chain was sequenced within a study of Ad26.COV2.S vaccination and SARS-CoV-2 variants (dated by TCRdb to the early 2020s). Notes on the research overall: Vaccine-arm donors came from COV1001, a multicentre, randomized, double-blind, placebo-controlled phase I-IIa trial of Ad26.COV2.S in healthy adults. Trial participants were randomized into five groups of five, in which low-dose or high-dose Ad26.COV2.S was given once or twice, or placebo was given on both occasions. Dosing of Ad26.COV2.S was intramuscular, at either 5x10^10 or 1x10^11 viral particles, delivered as one shot or as two shots spaced 56 days apart. Blinding of investigators to trial group allocation was maintained during experiments and outcome assessment. A total of 32 samples were included in the TCR-sequenced set, comprising around 20 Ad26.COV2.S vaccine recipients, 5 placebo recipients and 8 SARS-CoV-2 convalescent individuals. TCRbeta repertoire sequencing served as the tool for gauging how specific and how broad the SARS-CoV-2-reactive T cell receptors were following Ad26.COV2.S vaccination.

The label giving this sample's treatment or condition can be read as: around 19 received Ad26.COV2.S at low or high dose, single or two shots; about 5 received placebo; per-sample allocation not given. For vaccine and placebo recipients, repertoires were sequenced using samples collected on day 63 after the first injection. Between 29 July and 7 August 2020, Cohort 1b enrolled about two dozen adults aged 18-55 years at one site in Boston, USA. Ad26.COV2.S was a replication-incompetent adenovirus type 26 vector that expressed a prefusion-stabilized SARS-CoV-2 spike protein derived from the original Wuhan strain. CDR1 and CDR2 are drawn from the germline V gene: SGHTA, FQGTGA. From the cysteine up to the phenylalanine, the CDR3 has a length of 14 residues. Just CDR3 DNA is preserved here, 42 bases in frame from base 1. TCRbeta CDR3 regions were sequenced with the immunoSEQ Assay. After extraction, genomic DNA underwent amplification by bias-controlled multiplex PCR, followed by high-throughput sequencing. Processing in the source paper ran as follows. To quantify the absolute abundance of every unique TCRbeta CDR3 region, sequences were collapsed and filtered. T cell fraction was estimated by normalizing TCRbeta template counts to usable DNA, which was measured by amplifying reference genes present in all nucleated cells. Repertoire TCRs were annotated as SARS-CoV-2-specific by exact matching of V gene, CDR3 amino acid sequence and J gene to a known reactive TCR set. MIRA supplied the reference SARS-CoV-2 TCR set, which was filtered for enrichment in COVID-19-positive ImmuneCODE repertoires so that public or cross-reactive TCRs were removed. Using the MIRA antigens, annotated TCRs were further analysed by specific ORF or by position within an ORF. Depth was the summed frequency of annotated unique rearrangements, while breadth was defined as annotated unique rearrangements over total unique productive rearrangements. Two-sided Wilcoxon rank-sum tests were used to compare TCR breadth between groups. Imported from immuneACCESS, the table was reduced by TCRdb to in-frame sequences with V and J called. These copies leave out some clones; in studies compared against another copy, an unresolved V gene accounts for under half, and the cause of the remainder is not known. V and J calls and clone size are copied from that table; D and trimming were computed from the DNA. A total of 400,000 to 450,000 clones appear in this sample, about 92% of them only once. Of the sample, roughly 4.3% falls within the top ten clones.

This clone came up a few times. No cognate antigen has been identified for it. The junction and the germline gene differ at one end; a read error may be behind it. What the work shows at the level of the full study, not this receptor alone: Comparable non-spike TCR breadth was observed between vaccine and placebo recipients, consistent with only spike being contained in the vaccine. The study was not powered to compare responses between vaccine doses or regimens. Substantial breadth of spike-specific CD8+ and CD4+ T cell responses was reported after vaccination. The authors noted that total T cell responses may have been underestimated by the TCR breadth and depth analyses. Ad26.COV2.S recipients had higher spike-specific TCR breadth than placebo recipients (P = 0.0014).

The sequence links TRBV7-3 to TRBJ2-3; the junction holds 7 bases that match TRBD1. The sequencing used peripheral blood, collected in a trial of Ad26.COV2.S vaccine versus placebo. The sequence was collected from a person between 18 and 60 years old who received the Ad26.COV2.S COVID-19 vaccine or a placebo. The CDR3 protein is CASSITGGTDTQYF. The nucleotide sequence is given as TGTGCCAGCAGCATAACAGGGGGCACAGATACGCAGTATTTT.